This T cell receptor beta chain was observed in a study of CD8+ T cells in alopecia areata. Study-level findings and limits: Alopecia totalis/universalis scalp especially showed more expanded CD8+ clones than normal scalp. Mouse data revealed clearer TCR sharing than patient data did, a gap possibly tied to HLA. Scalp sequencing also captures normal skin's resident alphabeta T cells.

Sequencing templates came from extracted RNA that was reverse transcribed into cDNA. The repertoire was sequenced with immunoSEQ multiplex PCR; TCRdb's copy has only in-frame clones and lacks some. Of 85,000 to 110,000 clones in the sample, around three fifths were seen once. In the case of this clone: Its specificity is unknown.

Germline V gene lookup returns CDR1 SGHRS and CDR2 YFSETQ. This CDR3 has 15 residues. V was shortened by 3 bases and J by 5 bases, with 15 bases between the two germline ends. Sorting of CD4+ and CD8+ T cells was performed on PBMCs. This TCR was sampled from a human donor in good health. The genes are TRBV5-1 and TRBJ2-1; no clear D gene. The sample was CD4+ T cells sorted from blood. CDR3 in DNA: TGCGCCAGCAGCTCCTTCCGACCGAAAAACAATGAGCAGTTCTTC. It translates to CASSSFRPKNNEQFF.